A single sample gave rise to the 31 T cell receptor beta chains below, sequenced in a study of T cell responses to AZD1222 COVID-19 vaccine. Produced via immunoSEQ multiplex PCR; TCRdb's table is partial and in-frame only. The sample lists some 90,000 clones; around 90% were seen once. The material sequenced was peripheral blood, taken on day 0 of AZD1222 vaccination. The source of these receptors is an adult in good health.

The rearrangement uses TRBV18 and TRBJ1-1, with 7 bases aligning to TRBD1. The J segment lost 4 bases and the V segment lost 2 bases, leaving 10 bases of the junction unmatched. CDR1 is KGHSH and CDR2 is LQKENI in the germline V gene. The CDR3 has 16 amino acids. Written as DNA, the CDR3 is TGTGCCAGCTCACCATTAGGGCAGGGGGAGTCCACTGAAGCTTTCTTT. Residues: CASSPLGQGESTEAFF.

The CDR3 bases are TGTGCCAGCAGCTTAGACCCCCCCACTGAAGCTTTCTTT. Translation: CASSLDPPTEAFF. The genes are TRBV7-9 and TRBJ1-1, with D unclear. Trimming took off 1 base at V and 4 bases at J, with 7 bases between the two ends. Per germline, CDR1 SEHNR and CDR2 FQNEAQ (reference sequence). The CDR3 length is 13 residues.

V is TRBV20-1 and J is TRBJ1-2, with a weak D call TRBD1 (5 bases). The CDR3 sequence is 11 residues long. Germline V gene lookup returns CDR1 DFQATT and CDR2 SNEGSKA (reference sequence). V was cut by 3 bases and J by 4 bases, with 6 bases left in between. The CDR3 protein is CSASQGYGYTF. The CDR3, as DNA: TGCAGTGCTAGCCAGGGCTATGGCTACACCTTC.

This chain links TRBV2 with TRBJ2-1, with D hard to call. The CDR3 runs 13 residues. V gave up 0 bases and J gave up 8 bases, with 8 bases separating them. Germline-derived CDR1 and CDR2 are SNHLY and FYNNEI. This CDR3 is CASSEAGLYEQFF. Written as DNA, the CDR3 is TGTGCCAGCAGTGAAGCGGGGTTATATGAGCAGTTCTTC.

The chain combines TRBV24-1 with TRBJ1-5, with no clear D. Germline loops: CDR1 KGHDR, CDR2 SFDVKD. The CDR3 sequence is 15 residues long. The V gene lost 5 bases and the J gene lost 0 bases, with 10 bases spanning the gap. CDR3 DNA sequence: TGTGCCACCAGTGGTGGTCAGAATAGCAATCAGCCCCAGCATTTT. This translates into CATSGGQNSNQPQHF.

This sequence joins TRBV12-3 or TRBV12-4 and TRBJ2-3; D is unclear. Trimming cost V 2 bases and J 7 bases, with 7 bases left between them. The CDR3 is 12 amino acids. The CDR3 is CASSLSANTQYF. Here the CDR3 DNA reads TGTGCCAGCAGTTTATCAGCAAATACGCAGTATTTT.

The gene calls are TRBV18 and TRBJ2-1, with 8 bases fitting TRBD1. The CDR3 runs to 13 residues. V lost 5 bases, J lost 6 bases, and 3 bases stayed unmatched. From germline, CDR1 is KGHSH and CDR2 LQKENI. CDR3 bases: TGTGCCAGCTCAGCGGACAGGGTCAATGAGCAGTTCTTC. This translates into CASSADRVNEQFF.

This clone was seen once. The J gene is TRBJ2-5, the V gene TRBV7-9, with D possibly being TRBD2 (6 bases). This CDR3 spans 16 amino acids. Germline V gene lookup returns CDR1 SEHNR and CDR2 FQNEAQ (reference sequence). Deletions cut 0 bases from V and 5 bases from J, with 16 bases between. CDR3 loop: CASSLAGSGVEETQYF. Written as DNA, the CDR3 is TGTGCCAGCAGCTTAGCAGGGTCGGGGGTTGAGGAGACCCAGTACTTC.

The chain couples TRBV7-9 to TRBJ2-2; D gene uncertain. Germline values: CDR1 SEHNR, CDR2 FQNEAQ (reference sequence). V was pared by 5 bases and J by 3 bases, with 19 bases between. This CDR3 is built from 17 residues. CDR3 region: CASSPSSASRYTGELFF. CDR3 bases: TGTGCCAGCAGCCCAAGCTCGGCGTCTCGTTACACCGGGGAGCTGTTTTTT. Variable domain in full (rest from reference TRBV7-9 and TRBJ2-2): DTGVSQNPRHKITKRGQNVTFRCDPISEHNRLYWYRQTLGQGPEFLTYFQNEAQLEKSRLLSDRFSAERPKGSFSTLEIQRTEQGDSAMYLCASSPSSASRYTGELFFGEGSRLTVL.

J is TRBJ1-1 and V is TRBV7-6, with 7 nucleotides matching TRBD1. V gave up 5 bases and J gave up 1 base; unmatched junction bases: 10. The CDR3 length is 16 residues. Germline CDR1 and CDR2: SGHVS and FNYEAQ. The CDR3 region is CASSHFTGDRNTEAFF. The CDR3 region has the DNA TGTGCCAGCAGCCATTTTACCGGGGACAGGAACACTGAAGCTTTCTTT.

V usage is TRBV9 and J usage is TRBJ2-4, with 11 bases identical to TRBD2. CDR1 and CDR2 from the germline V gene are SGDLS and YYNGEE. The CDR3 is made up of 16 amino acids. V was clipped by 4 bases and J by 1 base; unmatched bases: 4. The CDR3, as DNA: TGTGCCAGCAGCCCTAGCGGGAGGTCCGCCAAAAACATTCAGTACTTC. This gives the protein CASSPSGRSAKNIQYF.

The rearrangement joins TRBV27 to TRBJ2-1; 11 bases align to TRBD2. Germline V gene sequence: CDR1 MNHEY, CDR2 SMNVEV (reference sequence). The CDR3 totals 16 residues. V trimming: 2 bases; J trimming: 9 bases; junction bases outside the gene matches: 9. For the CDR3, the DNA is TGTGCCAGCAGTTTAAAAACTAGCGGGAGAGGGGTTGAGCAGTTCTTC. Protein product: CASSLKTSGRGVEQFF.

V usage is TRBV28 and J usage is TRBJ1-4; tentatively, D is TRBD1 (5 bases). CDR3 length equals 14 residues. The germline gives CDR1 MDHEN, CDR2 SYDVKM. Trimming took 4 bases from V and 6 from J, leaving 12 bases between them. In DNA form, the CDR3 reads TGTGCCAGCAGTTCACAGGTGATCTATGAAAAACTGTTTTTT. Amino acids: CASSSQVIYEKLFF.

The chain couples TRBV24-1 to TRBJ2-1; D gene uncertain. The CDR3 sequence is 8 residues long. Per germline, CDR1 KGHDR and CDR2 SFDVKD. Deletions cut 9 bases from V and 16 bases from J, with 9 bases between. The CDR3 region has the DNA TGTGCCACCTGGACCGGATTCTTC. Translating it yields CATWTGFF.

This clone was picked up one time. The chain joins TRBV28 to TRBJ1-2; D possibly corresponds to TRBD1 (5 bases). Germline V lookup: CDR1 MDHEN, CDR2 SYDVKM. The CDR3 covers 14 residues. V was trimmed by 7 bases and J by 4 bases, leaving 16 bases between them. The CDR3 DNA reads TGTGCCAGCAATTACGATGGGGCTAGCTATGGCTACACCTTC. This encodes CASNYDGASYGYTF.

As DNA, the CDR3 is TGTGCCAGCAGCTCCGTTGGTGGGAGCTCCTACGAGCAGTACTTC. Translated, it gives CASSSVGGSSYEQYF. The chain joins TRBV7-6 to TRBJ2-7; a possible D gene is TRBD2 (5 bases). The CDR3 has 15 residues. V was pared by 4 bases and J by 0 bases, with 13 bases between. Germline V gene sequence: CDR1 SGHVS, CDR2 FNYEAQ.

In this sample, this clone turned up a few times. The chain employs TRBV30 and TRBJ1-4; 7 nucleotides align to TRBD1. CDR1 is GTSNPN and CDR2 is SVGIG in the germline V gene (reference sequence). With V trimmed by 2 bases and J by 10 bases, 13 bases remained unmatched. The CDR3 is 15 residues long. This chain's CDR3 is CAWSRGGTTSRKLFF. In DNA, the CDR3 is TGTGCCTGGAGTAGAGGGGGCACTACCTCCCGAAAACTGTTTTTT.

The chain joins TRBV18 to TRBJ1-5, with 9 positions matching TRBD1. The germline gives CDR1 KGHSH, CDR2 LQKENI. CDR3 size: 15 residues. Trimming removed 4 bases from V and 0 bases from J; junction bases left unmatched: 1. The CDR3 here is CASSLQGASNQPQHF. CDR3 nucleotide sequence: TGTGCCAGCTCACTACAGGGGGCTAGCAATCAGCCCCAGCATTTT.

The chain couples TRBV12-3 or TRBV12-4 to TRBJ1-5; the D is unclear. V lost 1 base, J lost 5 bases, and 3 bases lay in between. The CDR3 contains 12 residues. DNA of the CDR3: TGTGCCAGCAGTTTAGGGGATCAGCCCCAGCATTTT. As protein: CASSLGDQPQHF.

V is TRBV10-3 and J is TRBJ2-3, with D uncertain. CDR1 is ENHRY and CDR2 is SYGVKD in the germline V gene. This CDR3 comprises 12 residues. V was pared by 4 bases and J by 4 bases, with 6 bases between. DNA for the CDR3: TGTGCCATCAGTGGTTCCGCAGATACGCAGTATTTT. Its translation: CAISGSADTQYF.

V gene TRBV7-3 combines with J gene TRBJ2-2, with D perhaps given as TRBD1 or TRBD2 (5 bases each). V lost 6 bases and J lost 7, with 18 bases in between. The CDR3 contains 15 residues. The germline CDR1 and CDR2 sequences are SGHTA and FQGTGA. The DNA of the CDR3 is TGTGCCAGCAGACAACAGTCCGGGGCGAGCGGGGAGCTGTTTTTT. Translated, it gives CASRQQSGASGELFF.

This clone was observed a single time. The chain has TRBV3-1 (or the pseudogene TRBV3-2) and TRBJ1-6; D is uncertain. Germline values: CDR1 LGHDT, CDR2 YNNKEL (reference sequence). The CDR3 has 17 amino acids. V was cut by 1 base and J by 0 bases, with 10 bases left in between. CDR3 region: CASSQGVRSSYNSPLHF. CDR3 nucleotides: TGTGCCAGCAGCCAAGGTGTAAGGAGCTCCTATAATTCACCCCTCCACTTT.

V is TRBV19 and J is TRBJ2-7; D is possibly TRBD1 (6 bases). V was shortened by 9 bases and J by 2 bases, with 17 bases between the two germline ends. This CDR3 comprises 14 residues. Germline V lookup: CDR1 LNHDA, CDR2 SQIVND (reference sequence). CDR3 amino acids: CASNSGTPPYEQYF. CDR3 coding DNA: TGTGCCAGCAACTCCGGGACACCTCCCTACGAGCAGTACTTC.

The chain couples TRBV6-5 to TRBJ1-1; D is undetermined. This CDR3 is built from 14 residues. V was shortened by 0 bases and J by 0 bases, with 5 bases between the two germline ends. Germline values: CDR1 MNHEY, CDR2 SVGAGI. The DNA for the CDR3 is TGTGCCAGCAGTTACTCAGGTTTGAACACTGAAGCTTTCTTT. This encodes CASSYSGLNTEAFF.

The chain carries TRBV28 and TRBJ2-5, with D hard to call. CDR3 size: 13 residues. Germline CDR1 is MDHEN and CDR2 is SYDVKM. The V and J ends lost 6 bases and 5 bases respectively, with 13 bases between them. The CDR3 here is CASSERVRETQYF. The CDR3 DNA follows: TGTGCCAGCAGCGAAAGGGTCCGGGAGACCCAGTACTTC.

The chain carries TRBV7-9 and TRBJ2-7; D may be TRBD1 or TRBD2 (5 bases each). Trimming left V 5 bases short and J 7 bases short, with 15 bases between. This CDR3 contains 13 residues. Germline loops: CDR1 SEHNR, CDR2 FQNEAQ (reference sequence). The CDR3 DNA is TGTGCCAGCAGCCCTAGCTTCGCAGGGGAGCAGTACTTC. Its protein product is CASSPSFAGEQYF. The full variable domain, in which reference TRBV7-9 and TRBJ2-7 provide the parts outside the CDR3, is DTGVSQNPRHKITKRGQNVTFRCDPISEHNRLYWYRQTLGQGPEFLTYFQNEAQLEKSRLLSDRFSAERPKGSFSTLEIQRTEQGDSAMYLCASSPSFAGEQYFGPGTRLTVT.

The chain recombines TRBV12-3 or TRBV12-4 with TRBJ1-5; no definite D call. V lost 8 bases to trimming and J lost 7 bases, with 9 bases between them. The CDR3 is 11 amino acids. CDR3 sequence: CASPLGQPQHF. In DNA, the CDR3 is TGTGCCAGCCCTCTTGGCCAGCCCCAGCATTTT.

The chain links TRBV12-5 to TRBJ1-5; no clear D. Trimming removed 0 bases from V and 0 bases from J, with 6 bases in between. CDR3 size: 15 residues. CDR1 and CDR2 from the germline V gene are LGHNT and FRNRAP. CDR3 sequence (DNA): TGTGCTAGTGGTTTGGTAGACCATAGCAATCAGCCCCAGCATTTT. This encodes CASGLVDHSNQPQHF. The entire variable domain, with the rest obtained from reference TRBV12-5 and TRBJ1-5, is as follows: DARVTQTPRHKVTEMGQEVTMRCQPILGHNTVFWYRQTMMQGLELLAYFRNRAPLDDSGMPKDRFSAEMPDATLATLKIQPSEPRDSAVYFCASGLVDHSNQPQHFGDGTRLSIL.

J is TRBJ1-1 and V is TRBV5-1; D is possibly TRBD1 (6 bases). The V and J ends lost 4 bases and 4 bases respectively, with 17 bases between them. This CDR3 is 15 amino acids long. Germline V gene lookup returns CDR1 SGHRS and CDR2 YFSETQ. The chain's CDR3 is CASSIGQGKSTEAFF. DNA of the CDR3: TGCGCCAGCAGCATAGGGCAGGGGAAGAGCACTGAAGCTTTCTTT.

A single count supports this clone. The chain has TRBV9 and TRBJ2-2; D ambiguous. The CDR3 consists of 11 residues. Germline V CDR1 and CDR2: SGDLS, YYNGEE. V was cut by 2 bases and J by 6 bases, with 2 bases left in between. CDR3 protein: CASSVSGELFF. As DNA, the CDR3 is TGTGCCAGCAGCGTGTCCGGGGAGCTGTTTTTT.

The gene calls are TRBV19 and TRBJ1-2, with 7 bases fitting TRBD1. V trimming: 6 bases; J trimming: 7 bases; junction bases outside the gene matches: 8. The CDR3 is 13 amino acids. CDR1 and CDR2 from the germline V gene are LNHDA and SQIVND (reference sequence). CDR3 region: CASSDRDRRGYTF. In DNA, the CDR3 is TGTGCCAGTAGCGACAGGGATCGTCGTGGCTACACCTTC.